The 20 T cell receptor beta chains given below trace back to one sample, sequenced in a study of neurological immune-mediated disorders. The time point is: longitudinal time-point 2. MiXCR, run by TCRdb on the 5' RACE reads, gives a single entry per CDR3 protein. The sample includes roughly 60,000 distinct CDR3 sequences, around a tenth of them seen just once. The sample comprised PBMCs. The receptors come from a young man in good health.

In nucleotides, the CDR3 is TGTGCCAGCAGCTTCGGGACAGGGGACAATGAGCAGTTCTTC. Amino acids: CASSFGTGDNEQFF. This chain links TRBV11-2 with TRBJ2-1, with 10 positions matching TRBD1. V gave up 3 bases and J gave up 5 bases; unmatched junction bases: 1. The CDR3 is 14 amino acids. Germline V lookup: CDR1 SGHAT, CDR2 FQNNGV.

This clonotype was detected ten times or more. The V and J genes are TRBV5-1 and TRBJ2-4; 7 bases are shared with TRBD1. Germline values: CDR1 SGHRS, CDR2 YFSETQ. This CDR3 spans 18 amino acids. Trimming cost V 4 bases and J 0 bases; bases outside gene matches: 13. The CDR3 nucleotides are TGCGCCAGCAGCCAACGACAGACAGGGAATCTAGCCAAAAACATTCAGTACTTC. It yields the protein CASSQRQTGNLAKNIQYF.

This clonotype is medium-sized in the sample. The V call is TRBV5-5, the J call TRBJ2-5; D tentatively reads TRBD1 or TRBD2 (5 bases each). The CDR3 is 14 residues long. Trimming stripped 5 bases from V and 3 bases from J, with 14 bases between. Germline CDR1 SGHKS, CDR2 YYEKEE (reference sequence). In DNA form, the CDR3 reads TGTGCCAGCAGAAGGGACCAGACTAAAGAGACCCAGTACTTC. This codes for CASRRDQTKETQYF.

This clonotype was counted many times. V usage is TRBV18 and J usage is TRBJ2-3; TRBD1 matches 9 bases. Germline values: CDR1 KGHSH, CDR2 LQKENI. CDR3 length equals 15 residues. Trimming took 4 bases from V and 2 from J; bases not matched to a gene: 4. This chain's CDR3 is CASSLRDRDTDTQYF. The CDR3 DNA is TGTGCCAGCTCACTTCGGGACAGGGACACAGATACGCAGTATTTT.

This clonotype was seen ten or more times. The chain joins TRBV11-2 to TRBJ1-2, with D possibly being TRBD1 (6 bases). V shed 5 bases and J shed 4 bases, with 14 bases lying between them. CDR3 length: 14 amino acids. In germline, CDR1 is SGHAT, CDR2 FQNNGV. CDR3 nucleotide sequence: TGTGCCAGCAGCGAGCAACAGGGAGTCTATGGCTACACCTTC. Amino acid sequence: CASSEQQGVYGYTF.

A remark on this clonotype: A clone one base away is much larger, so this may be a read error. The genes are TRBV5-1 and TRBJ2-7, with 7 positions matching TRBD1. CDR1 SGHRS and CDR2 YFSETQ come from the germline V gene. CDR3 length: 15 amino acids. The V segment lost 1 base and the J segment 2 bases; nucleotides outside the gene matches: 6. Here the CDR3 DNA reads TGCGCCAGCAGCTTGTGGTCAGGGGGAGCCTACGAGCAGTACTTC. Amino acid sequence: CASSLWSGGAYEQYF.

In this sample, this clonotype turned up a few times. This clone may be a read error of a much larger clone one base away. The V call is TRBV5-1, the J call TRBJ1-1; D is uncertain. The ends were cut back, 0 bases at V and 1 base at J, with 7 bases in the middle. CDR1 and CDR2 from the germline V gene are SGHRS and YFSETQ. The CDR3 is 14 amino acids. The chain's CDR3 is CASSLEAWNTEAFF. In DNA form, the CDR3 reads TGCGCCAGCAGCTTGGAGGCGTGGAACACTGAAGCTTTCTTT.

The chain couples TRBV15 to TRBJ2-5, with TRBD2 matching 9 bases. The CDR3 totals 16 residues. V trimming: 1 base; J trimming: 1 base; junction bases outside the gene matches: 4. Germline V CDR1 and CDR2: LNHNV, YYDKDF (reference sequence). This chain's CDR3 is CATSRALAGPQETQYF. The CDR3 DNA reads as TGTGCCACCAGCAGAGCCCTAGCGGGACCCCAAGAGACCCAGTACTTC.

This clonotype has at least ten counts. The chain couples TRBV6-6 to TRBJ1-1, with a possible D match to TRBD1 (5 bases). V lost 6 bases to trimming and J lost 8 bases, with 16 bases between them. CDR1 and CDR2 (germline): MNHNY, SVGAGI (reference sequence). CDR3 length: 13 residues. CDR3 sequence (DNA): TGTGCCAGCAGGGGAGATGATACAGGAGAAGCTTTCTTT. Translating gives CASRGDDTGEAFF.

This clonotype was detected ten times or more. CDR3 amino acids: CSARDYGAENTEAFF. Written as DNA, the CDR3 is TGCAGTGCTAGAGATTACGGGGCGGAGAACACTGAAGCTTTCTTT. The chain joins TRBV20-1 to TRBJ1-1, with a weak D call TRBD1 (5 bases). In germline, CDR1 is DFQATT, CDR2 SNEGSKA (reference sequence). The V end lost 0 bases, the J end lost 1 base, and 12 bases lay between the germline ends. The CDR3 length is 15 residues.

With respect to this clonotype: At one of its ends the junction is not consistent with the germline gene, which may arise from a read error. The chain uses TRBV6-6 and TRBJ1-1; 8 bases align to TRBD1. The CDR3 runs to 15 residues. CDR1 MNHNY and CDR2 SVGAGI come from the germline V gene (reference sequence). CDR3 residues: CASSVGTGPNTEDFF. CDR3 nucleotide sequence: TGTGCCAGCAGTGTCGGGACAGGCCCGAACACTGAAGATTTCTTT.

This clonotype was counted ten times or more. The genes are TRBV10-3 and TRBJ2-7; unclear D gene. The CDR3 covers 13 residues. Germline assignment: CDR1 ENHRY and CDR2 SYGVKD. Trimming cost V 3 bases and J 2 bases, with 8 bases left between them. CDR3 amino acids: CAISESRAYEQYF. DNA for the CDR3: TGTGCCATCAGTGAATCAAGGGCCTACGAGCAGTACTTC.

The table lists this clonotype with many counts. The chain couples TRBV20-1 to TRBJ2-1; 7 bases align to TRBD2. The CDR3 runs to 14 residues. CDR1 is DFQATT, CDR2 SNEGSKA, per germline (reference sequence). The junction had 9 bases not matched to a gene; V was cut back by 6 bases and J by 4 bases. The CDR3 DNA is TGCAGTGCACCGGGGGGAGCGGATTACAATGAGCAGTTCTTC. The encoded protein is CSAPGGADYNEQFF.

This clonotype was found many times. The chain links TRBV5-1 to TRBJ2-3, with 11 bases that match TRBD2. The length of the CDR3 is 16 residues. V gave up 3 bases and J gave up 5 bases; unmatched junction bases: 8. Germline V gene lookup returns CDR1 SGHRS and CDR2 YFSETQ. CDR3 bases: TGCGCCAGCAGCTCAACTAGCGGGAGACCCCTAGATACGCAGTATTTT. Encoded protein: CASSSTSGRPLDTQYF.

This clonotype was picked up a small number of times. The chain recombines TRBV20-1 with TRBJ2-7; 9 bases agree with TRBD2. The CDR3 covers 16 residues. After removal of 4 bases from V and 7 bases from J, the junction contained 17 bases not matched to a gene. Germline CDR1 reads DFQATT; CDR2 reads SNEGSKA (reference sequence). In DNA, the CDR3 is TGCAGTGCTAACAAAGTGGCGGGAGGGCCGGTTTTGGAGCAGTACTTC. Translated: CSANKVAGGPVLEQYF.

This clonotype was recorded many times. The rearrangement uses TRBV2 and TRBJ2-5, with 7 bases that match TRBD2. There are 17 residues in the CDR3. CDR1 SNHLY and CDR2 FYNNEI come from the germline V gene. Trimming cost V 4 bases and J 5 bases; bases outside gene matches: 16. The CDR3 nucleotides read TGTGCCAGCAGTGTTAAGGGAATGGCGGGAGCCGAGGAGACCCAGTACTTC. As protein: CASSVKGMAGAEETQYF.

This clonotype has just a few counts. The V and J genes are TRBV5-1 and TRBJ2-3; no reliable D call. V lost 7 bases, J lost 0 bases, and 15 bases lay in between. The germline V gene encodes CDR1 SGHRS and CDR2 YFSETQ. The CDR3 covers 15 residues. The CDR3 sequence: CASAERAESTDTQYF. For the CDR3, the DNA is TGCGCCAGCGCGGAACGAGCAGAAAGCACAGATACGCAGTATTTT.

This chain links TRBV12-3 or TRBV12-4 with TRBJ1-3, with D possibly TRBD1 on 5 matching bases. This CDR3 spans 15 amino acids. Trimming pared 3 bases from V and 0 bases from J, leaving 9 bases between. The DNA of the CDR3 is TGTGCCAGCAGTTTGAGGGACTTCTCTGGAAACACCATATATTTT. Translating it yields CASSLRDFSGNTIYF.

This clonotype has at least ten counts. CDR3 sequence (DNA): TGTGCCAGCAGCTCGACGGGAGCAGATACGCAGTATTTT. This sequence encodes CASSSTGADTQYF. The V and J genes are TRBV11-3 and TRBJ2-3, with D possibly matching TRBD2 (6 bases). CDR1 is SGHNT, CDR2 YENEEA, per germline. Trimming shortened V by 4 bases and J by 4 bases, and 9 bases separated the two germline ends. The CDR3 spans 13 residues. Full variable domain (remainder filled in from reference TRBV11-3 and TRBJ2-3): EAGVVQSPRYKIIEKKQPVAFWCNPISGHNTLYWYLQNLGQGPELLIRYENEEAVDDSQLPKDRFSAERLKGVDSTLKIQPAELGDSAVYLCASSSTGADTQYFGPGTRLTVL.

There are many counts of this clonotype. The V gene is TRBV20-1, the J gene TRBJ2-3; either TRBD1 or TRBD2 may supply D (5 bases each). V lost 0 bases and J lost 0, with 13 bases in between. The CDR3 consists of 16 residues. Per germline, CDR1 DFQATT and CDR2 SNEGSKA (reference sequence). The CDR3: CSARDSGTGSTDTQYF. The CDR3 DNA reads TGCAGTGCTAGAGATTCGGGAACAGGAAGCACAGATACGCAGTATTTT.